Below are 21 T cell receptor beta chains sequenced from a single sample in a study of OX40 agonist ivuxolimab in advanced cancers. Clones were sequenced by immunoSEQ multiplex PCR, and TCRdb holds only the in-frame ones, with some missing. The table has about 99,000 clones, 90% to 97% seen once. This specimen was CD4+ or CD8+ T cells sorted from blood, taken in a trial of the OX40 agonist ivuxolimab. These TCRs come from an adult with an advanced solid tumor such as melanoma, head and neck, liver or kidney cancer.

This clone has just one count. V is TRBV27 and J is TRBJ2-7, with a possible D match to TRBD2 (5 bases). Germline V gives CDR1 MNHEY, CDR2 SMNVEV (reference sequence). This CDR3 comprises 11 residues. V shed 5 bases and J shed 3 bases, with 5 bases lying between them. The CDR3 coding sequence is TGTGCCAGCAGTAGCGGCTACGAGCAGTACTTC. It specifies CASSSGYEQYF.

The rearrangement uses TRBV4-3 and TRBJ2-2, with 13 nucleotides matching TRBD2. Looked up from germline, CDR1 is LGHNA and CDR2 is YSLEER. The length of the CDR3 is 17 residues. The J segment lost 5 bases and the V segment lost 0 bases, leaving 3 bases of the junction unmatched. The CDR3 loop reads CASSQDKTSGRTGELFF. The CDR3 DNA sequence: TGCGCCAGCAGCCAAGATAAGACTAGCGGGAGGACCGGGGAGCTGTTTTTT.

The chain uses TRBV7-6 and TRBJ1-2, with D tentatively TRBD1 (5 bases). Trimming left V 4 bases short and J 5 bases short, with 17 bases between. The CDR3 spans 15 residues. The germline V gene encodes CDR1 SGHVS and CDR2 FNYEAQ. Written as DNA, the CDR3 is TGTGCCAGCAGCTCCCTTGAAGCGGAGGGGTATGGCTACACCTTC. This sequence encodes CASSSLEAEGYGYTF.

The chain couples TRBV5-3 to TRBJ2-3; D is ambiguous. TRBV5-3 is marked as an open reading frame, function uncertain. The V end lost 3 bases, the J end lost 2 bases, and 13 bases lay between the germline ends. The CDR3 loop spans 15 amino acids. CDR3 loop: CARSSPKCPTDTQYF. The CDR3 region has the DNA TGTGCCAGAAGCTCCCCTAAATGTCCCACAGATACGCAGTATTTT.

This chain uses TRBV2 with TRBJ2-6; D is unresolved. Trimming cost V 6 bases and J 0 bases, with 12 bases left between them. Germline V gives CDR1 SNHLY, CDR2 FYNNEI. The CDR3 has 16 residues. CDR3 nucleotides: TGTGCCAGCAGCCATCCCCTTCTCTCTGGGGCCAACGTCCTGACTTTC. Its protein is CASSHPLLSGANVLTF.

This sequence joins TRBV27 and TRBJ2-7, with a possible D match to TRBD1 (5 bases). The V and J ends lost 5 bases and 1 base respectively, with 9 bases between them. CDR1 MNHEY and CDR2 SMNVEV come from the germline V gene (reference sequence). The CDR3 totals 13 residues. CDR3 in DNA: TGTGCCAGCAGTATAGACAGATCCTACGAGCAGTACTTC. Protein: CASSIDRSYEQYF.

The chain combines TRBV10-2 with TRBJ1-1; 8 bases are shared with TRBD1. V gave up 7 bases and J gave up 2 bases; unmatched junction bases: 6. Germline V gene sequence: CDR1 WSHSY, CDR2 SAAADI. This CDR3 has 14 residues. The CDR3 is CASTTGGSNTEAFF. The CDR3 nucleotides read TGCGCCAGCACCACAGGGGGTTCAAACACTGAAGCTTTCTTT.

This chain connects TRBV28 to TRBJ1-4; D uncertain. The CDR3 contains 14 residues. Trimming took off 3 bases at V and 4 bases at J, with 9 bases between the two ends. Looked up from germline, CDR1 is MDHEN and CDR2 is SYDVKM. The chain's CDR3 is CASSFMVNNEKLFF. The DNA for the CDR3 is TGTGCCAGCAGTTTTATGGTGAATAATGAAAAACTGTTTTTT.

The CDR3 sequence is CASSIDHSYEQYF. Here the CDR3 DNA reads TGTGCCAGTAGTATCGACCACTCCTACGAGCAGTACTTC. V is TRBV19 and J is TRBJ2-7; D uncertain. V lost 3 bases and J 0 bases, leaving 6 bases between the germline ends. CDR3 length: 13 amino acids. Germline V lookup: CDR1 LNHDA, CDR2 SQIVND (reference sequence).

This sequence joins TRBV4-1 and TRBJ1-1, with D possibly being TRBD1 (5 bases). From germline, CDR1 is MGHRA and CDR2 YSYEKL. The CDR3 consists of 14 residues. V lost 0 bases, J lost 5 bases, and 10 bases lay in between. The DNA for the CDR3 is TGCGCCAGCAGCCAAGATAGTAGGGGAACTGAAGCTTTCTTT. Its translation is CASSQDSRGTEAFF.

The rearrangement uses TRBV6-6 and TRBJ2-1; D call uncertain. V was pared by 2 bases and J by 2 bases, with 4 bases between. Germline values: CDR1 MNHNY, CDR2 SVGAGI (reference sequence). This CDR3 region has 13 residues. CDR3 bases: TGTGCCAGCAGTTACACCCCCTACAATGAGCAGTTCTTC. The encoded protein is CASSYTPYNEQFF.

As DNA, the CDR3 is TGCGCCAGCAGCACCGGGACAGAATCCCCGTACGAGCAGTACTTC. As protein: CASSTGTESPYEQYF. The chain joins TRBV5-1 to TRBJ2-7, with 7 positions matching TRBD1. This CDR3 region has 15 residues. Trimming cost V 4 bases and J 4 bases; bases outside gene matches: 11. Per germline, CDR1 SGHRS and CDR2 YFSETQ. Looking up the rest from reference TRBV5-1 and TRBJ2-7 gives the full variable domain: KAGVTQTPRYLIKTRGQQVTLSCSPISGHRSVSWYQQTPGQGLQFLFEYFSETQRNKGNFPGRFSGRQFSNSRSEMNVSTLELGDSALYLCASSTGTESPYEQYFGPGTRLTVT.

The chain uses TRBV4-3 and TRBJ2-1, with D perhaps being TRBD1 or TRBD2 (5 bases each). CDR1 and CDR2 (germline): LGHNA, YSLEER. The CDR3 is made up of 16 amino acids. V lost 0 bases to trimming and J lost 1 base, with 10 bases between them. DNA for the CDR3: TGCGCCAGCAGCCAAGATTGGGGGTCATCCTACAATGAGCAGTTCTTC. Protein product: CASSQDWGSSYNEQFF.

The chain recombines TRBV6-5 with TRBJ2-7; a weak D match, TRBD1 (5 bases). The length of the CDR3 is 15 residues. V lost 0 bases, J lost 0 bases, and 9 bases lay in between. CDR1 MNHEY and CDR2 SVGAGI come from the germline V gene. DNA of the CDR3: TGTGCCAGCAGTTACTCGACAGCCAGCTCCTACGAGCAGTACTTC. Translating gives CASSYSTASSYEQYF.

This chain connects TRBV5-6 to TRBJ2-7, with TRBD1 matching 10 bases. This CDR3 is built from 14 residues. The germline CDR1 and CDR2 sequences are SGHDT and YYEEEE. The junction had 2 bases not matched to a gene; V was cut back by 4 bases and J by 1 base. CDR3: CASSPGQGSYEQYF. CDR3 in DNA: TGTGCCAGCAGCCCGGGACAGGGGTCCTACGAGCAGTACTTC.

The chain combines TRBV28 with TRBJ1-5; D perhaps matches TRBD1 (6 bases). This CDR3 is built from 14 residues. Trimming pared 5 bases from V and 7 bases from J, leaving 15 bases between. Germline CDR1 is MDHEN and CDR2 is SYDVKM. The CDR3 region has the DNA TGTGCCAGCAGTCCACACAGGGACCGGCAGCCCCAGCATTTT. This translates into CASSPHRDRQPQHF.

The chain employs TRBV7-9 and TRBJ2-7; D possibly uses TRBD1 or TRBD2 (5 bases each). The CDR3 has 15 residues. CDR1 is SEHNR and CDR2 is FQNEAQ in the germline V gene (reference sequence). The V gene lost 4 bases and the J gene lost 2 bases, with 15 bases spanning the gap. The CDR3 here is CASSSNRDGAYEQYF. CDR3 nucleotide sequence: TGTGCCAGCAGCTCCAACCGGGACGGGGCCTACGAGCAGTACTTC.

This clone has a single count. The chain uses TRBV15 and TRBJ1-5, with 8 bases matching TRBD1. Germline V lookup: CDR1 LNHNV, CDR2 YYDKDF (reference sequence). This CDR3 region has 16 residues. With V trimmed by 0 bases and J by 5 bases, 6 bases remained unmatched. CDR3 sequence (DNA): TGTGCCACCAGCAGAGATGCGAACAGGGGGTATCAGCCCCAGCATTTT. Encoded protein: CATSRDANRGYQPQHF.

The CDR3 bases are TGCGCCAGCAGCCGATACAGGGACAACCAAGAGACCCAGTACTTC. It translates to CASSRYRDNQETQYF. The chain employs TRBV4-3 and TRBJ2-5; D possibly corresponds to TRBD1 (6 bases). Germline CDR1 reads LGHNA; CDR2 reads YSLEER. Trimming removed 4 bases from V and 0 bases from J, with 12 bases in between. This CDR3 is built from 15 residues.

The rearrangement links TRBV7-8 to TRBJ2-5; TRBD2 aligns across 14 bases. V was clipped by 3 bases and J by 5 bases; unmatched bases: 8. This CDR3 has 17 amino acids. Germline V lookup: CDR1 SGHVS, CDR2 FQNEAQ. Here the CDR3 DNA reads TGTGCCAGCAGCTTTGTGACTAGCGGGGGGGCCAAGGAGACCCAGTACTTC. This sequence encodes CASSFVTSGGAKETQYF.

The J gene is TRBJ2-7, the V gene TRBV28; D is unresolved. Germline loops: CDR1 MDHEN, CDR2 SYDVKM. The CDR3 extends over 14 amino acids. V lost 6 bases, J lost 2 bases, and 14 bases lay in between. This CDR3 is CASSPELLAYEQYF. The CDR3 DNA sequence: TGTGCCAGCAGCCCCGAGTTGCTTGCCTACGAGCAGTACTTC.